The 24 T cell receptor beta chains below were found in one sample sequenced in a study of cytomegalovirus exposure and HLA in healthy donors. Measured with immunoSEQ multiplex PCR; TCRdb has only the in-frame clones, and not every one. The sample has 250,000 to 300,000 clones; 80% to 90% are singletons. Specimen: PBMCs. The receptor source for this set is a woman aged 18-35 years in good health and CMV-seronegative.

The chain employs TRBV6-1 and TRBJ1-3; D unresolved. Trimming took off 3 bases at V and 2 bases at J, with 8 bases between the two ends. Germline V gene sequence: CDR1 MNHNS, CDR2 SASEGT. CDR3 length equals 14 residues. DNA of the CDR3: TGTGCCAGCAGTGAGGAAGAGGCTGGAAACACCATATATTTT. Translation: CASSEEEAGNTIYF.

The gene calls are TRBV15 and TRBJ2-7, with D possibly being TRBD2 (6 bases). The germline V gene has CDR1 LNHNV and CDR2 YYDKDF (reference sequence). The CDR3 covers 13 residues. V lost 4 bases and J 2 bases, leaving 9 bases between the germline ends. CDR3 residues: CATSTGAAYEQYF. The DNA for the CDR3 is TGTGCCACCAGCACGGGAGCCGCCTACGAGCAGTACTTC.

This rearrangement joins TRBV4-1 to TRBJ2-7; TRBD1 agrees at 10 bases. The CDR3 is 16 residues long. Germline V lookup: CDR1 MGHRA, CDR2 YSYEKL. V lost 5 bases and J lost 3; bases outside the gene matches: 10. The CDR3 nucleotides read TGCGCCAGCAGCACGACTGTGAGGGACAGGGGCTACGAGCAGTACTTC. Translating gives CASSTTVRDRGYEQYF.

V gene TRBV7-9 combines with J gene TRBJ2-7, with TRBD1 matching over 8 bases. Germline V gives CDR1 SEHNR, CDR2 FQNEAQ (reference sequence). The CDR3 sequence is 15 residues long. Unmatched junction bases numbered 10, after V lost 5 bases and J lost 4 bases. CDR3: CASSPRRTGNYEQYF. Written as DNA, the CDR3 is TGTGCCAGCAGCCCCCGCCGGACAGGGAATTACGAGCAGTACTTC.

V is TRBV11-3 and J is TRBJ1-1; D unclear. Germline V gene sequence: CDR1 SGHNT, CDR2 YENEEA. V lost 5 bases, J lost 4 bases, and 14 bases lay in between. The CDR3 has 14 amino acids. CDR3 residues: CASSDFGVSTEAFF. CDR3 sequence (DNA): TGTGCCAGCAGCGATTTCGGGGTTAGCACTGAAGCTTTCTTT.

In this sample, this clone turned up a few times. The chain combines TRBV7-2 with TRBJ1-1; D ambiguous. CDR3 length: 15 amino acids. With 5 bases removed from V and 0 bases from J, the gap between germline ends came to 13 bases. CDR1 is SGHTA, CDR2 FQGNSA, per germline. Here the CDR3 DNA reads TGTGCCAGCAGCCCTACCGAAACAGTGAACACTGAAGCTTTCTTT. This codes for CASSPTETVNTEAFF.

The chain has TRBV5-6 and TRBJ2-7, with a weak D call TRBD1 (6 bases). The CDR3 has 11 residues. In germline, CDR1 is SGHDT, CDR2 YYEEEE. V was pared by 3 bases and J by 5 bases, with 6 bases between. The CDR3 spells CASSYRDEQYF. The CDR3 DNA sequence: TGTGCCAGCAGCTACAGGGACGAGCAGTACTTC. Complete variable domain (other parts from reference TRBV5-6 and TRBJ2-7): DAGVTQSPTHLIKTRGQQVTLRCSPKSGHDTVSWYQQALGQGPQFIFQYYEEEERQRGNFPDRFSGHQFPNYSSELNVNALLLGDSALYLCASSYRDEQYFGPGTRLTVT.

This sequence joins TRBV5-4 and TRBJ1-3, with D unresolved. Trimming removed 4 bases from V and 0 bases from J, with 8 bases in between. CDR3 length equals 14 residues. Germline CDR1 is SGHNT and CDR2 is YYREEE (reference sequence). The CDR3 here is CASSHRNSGNTIYF. The CDR3 DNA reads as TGTGCCAGCAGCCACAGAAACTCTGGAAACACCATATATTTT.

This chain links TRBV7-6 with TRBJ2-3; D might be TRBD2 (7 bases). Trimming shortened V by 5 bases and J by 2 bases, and 23 bases separated the two germline ends. The CDR3 consists of 18 residues. Germline V gives CDR1 SGHVS, CDR2 FNYEAQ. The CDR3 DNA reads TGTGCCAGCAGCCCACCCGCGGGCGGGGGCCCAGTCACAGATACGCAGTATTTT. It yields the protein CASSPPAGGGPVTDTQYF.

The V and J genes are TRBV7-2 and TRBJ2-1; TRBD2 aligns across 8 bases. CDR1 is SGHTA and CDR2 is FQGNSA in the germline V gene. Trimming at V came to 0 bases and at J to 5 bases, leaving 6 bases not matched to a gene. CDR3 length equals 16 residues. CDR3 sequence reads: CASSLAPQRGNNEQFF. CDR3 bases: TGTGCCAGCAGCTTAGCGCCCCAGCGGGGGAACAATGAGCAGTTCTTC. The entire variable domain, with the rest obtained from reference TRBV7-2 and TRBJ2-1, is as follows: GAGVSQSPSNKVTEKGKDVELRCDPISGHTALYWYRQSLGQGLEFLIYFQGNSAPDKSGLPSDRFSAERTGGSVSTLTIQRTQQEDSAVYLCASSLAPQRGNNEQFFGPGTRLTVL.

The CDR3 is CASSLDGGPYGYTF. DNA for the CDR3: TGTGCCAGCAGCTTAGACGGGGGACCTTATGGCTACACCTTC. V and J are TRBV13 and TRBJ1-2; D may be TRBD1 (5 bases). The CDR3 extends over 14 amino acids. Germline assignment: CDR1 PRHDT and CDR2 FYEKMQ (reference sequence). Trimming removed 1 base from V and 5 bases from J, with 11 bases in between.

This clone was detected only once. DNA for the CDR3: TGTGCCTGGAGTGGGACAGCCTCCTACGAGCAGTACTTC. As protein: CAWSGTASYEQYF. The V gene is TRBV30, the J gene TRBJ2-7, with a tentative D call TRBD1 (6 bases). Deletions cut 1 base from V and 0 bases from J, with 7 bases between. Germline CDR1 GTSNPN, CDR2 SVGIG (reference sequence). This CDR3 region has 13 residues.

This chain joins TRBV18 and TRBJ2-7, with a tentative D call TRBD1 (6 bases). Germline V gene sequence: CDR1 KGHSH, CDR2 LQKENI. Trimming removed 0 bases at V and 3 bases at J, with 9 bases between. The CDR3 length is 14 residues. CDR3: CASSPPAGVYEQYF. CDR3 DNA sequence: TGTGCCAGCTCACCACCCGCAGGGGTCTACGAGCAGTACTTC.

This chain joins TRBV15 and TRBJ2-1; 8 bases are a match to TRBD2. The J segment lost 0 bases and the V segment lost 6 bases, leaving 10 bases of the junction unmatched. In germline, CDR1 is LNHNV, CDR2 YYDKDF (reference sequence). The CDR3 is made up of 17 amino acids. CDR3 in DNA: TGTGCCACCAGTCAAACCAGCGGGGGACACTCCTACAATGAGCAGTTCTTC. The encoded protein is CATSQTSGGHSYNEQFF.

The gene calls are TRBV30 and TRBJ1-2; maybe TRBD1 (5 bases). Germline V CDR1 and CDR2: GTSNPN, SVGIG (reference sequence). The CDR3 is 14 amino acids. Trimming left V 2 bases short and J 4 bases short, with 14 bases between. The CDR3 spells CAWSLGVRAYGYTF. CDR3 coding DNA: TGTGCCTGGAGTTTAGGAGTCAGGGCCTATGGCTACACCTTC.

This chain links TRBV2 with TRBJ2-3, with D possibly TRBD2 on 5 matching bases. The CDR3 is 12 amino acids. V lost 5 bases and J lost 4, with 7 bases in between. CDR1 and CDR2 from the germline V gene are SNHLY and FYNNEI. The CDR3 is CASSLGADTQYF. The CDR3 region has the DNA TGTGCCAGCAGTCTCGGGGCAGATACGCAGTATTTT.

The genes are TRBV5-1 and TRBJ2-7; 8 bases are a match to TRBD2. The germline V gene encodes CDR1 SGHRS and CDR2 YFSETQ. The length of the CDR3 is 15 residues. V dropped 1 base and J dropped 4; count of bases not matched to a gene: 7. CDR3 DNA: TGCGCCAGCAGCTTGAGCGGGAGTAGGGCTTACGAGCAGTACTTC. This translates into CASSLSGSRAYEQYF.

The rearrangement uses TRBV9 and TRBJ1-2; 9 positions agree with TRBD1. The CDR3 is 12 amino acids. V dropped 0 bases and J dropped 11; count of bases not matched to a gene: 2. The germline V gene encodes CDR1 SGDLS and CDR2 YYNGEE. CDR3 loop: CASSVGGQGYTF. CDR3 sequence (DNA): TGTGCCAGCAGCGTAGGGGGACAGGGATACACCTTC.

The rearrangement joins TRBV5-1 to TRBJ2-7; tentative D call: TRBD1 (6 bases). The ends were cut back, 2 bases at V and 6 bases at J, with 15 bases in the middle. CDR1 and CDR2 from the germline V gene are SGHRS and YFSETQ. The CDR3 loop spans 14 amino acids. CDR3 region: CASSFGQSSPEQYF. CDR3 in DNA: TGCGCCAGCAGCTTCGGACAGAGCAGTCCCGAGCAGTACTTC.

V gene TRBV29-1 combines with J gene TRBJ1-2, with D maybe TRBD1 (5 bases). Germline CDR1 and CDR2: SQVTM and ANQGSEA. The V end lost 4 bases, the J end lost 10 bases, and 16 bases lay between the germline ends. There are 12 residues in the CDR3. This CDR3 is CSVGWGSADYTF. CDR3 coding DNA: TGCAGCGTTGGGTGGGGCTCGGCGGACTACACCTTC.

The CDR3 loop reads CASSVGVGRGYEQYF. The CDR3 DNA reads as TGTGCCAGCAGCGTAGGGGTCGGGAGAGGGTACGAGCAGTACTTC. The V gene is TRBV9, the J gene TRBJ2-7; D perhaps matches TRBD2 (6 bases). Between the trimmed V and J ends, which lost 0 bases and 4 bases, there was a span of 14 bases. This CDR3 is built from 15 residues. Germline CDR1 and CDR2: SGDLS and YYNGEE.

The chain employs TRBV27 and TRBJ1-4; possibly TRBD1 for D (5 bases). This CDR3 has 15 residues. The germline gives CDR1 MNHEY, CDR2 SMNVEV (reference sequence). Trimming pared 1 base from V and 7 bases from J, leaving 13 bases between. The CDR3: CASSLFGAASEKLFF. DNA of the CDR3: TGTGCCAGCAGTTTATTTGGGGCGGCTAGTGAAAAACTGTTTTTT.

The DNA for the CDR3 is TGTGCCAGCAGCTTGCACAGAGAAGAGACCCAGTACTTC. It encodes CASSLHREETQYF. The V call is TRBV5-6, the J call TRBJ2-5; D gene unclear. Germline-derived CDR1 and CDR2 are SGHDT and YYEEEE. The CDR3 is 13 amino acids. Trimming left V 1 base short and J 3 bases short, with 7 bases between.

V is TRBV11-3 and J is TRBJ2-3; D possibly corresponds to TRBD2 (6 bases). CDR1 is SGHNT and CDR2 is YENEEA in the germline V gene. This CDR3 spans 16 amino acids. Trimming took 1 base from V and 5 from J, leaving 16 bases between them. The CDR3 spells CASSLGADSSVDTQYF. For the CDR3, the DNA is TGTGCCAGCAGCTTAGGGGCTGACTCTAGCGTAGATACGCAGTATTTT.